The T cell receptor (beta chain) described here comes from a study of blood T cell repertoires in COVID-19. For the study at large: Samples of COVID-19 (acute and convalescent) were obtained from the United States, Italy and Spain. In each case, the material was cDNA or gDNA derived from T cells, B-cell-depleted T cells, or PBMCs.

Trimming cost V 4 bases and J 6 bases; bases outside gene matches: 8. Germline assignment: CDR1 SGHNT and CDR2 YYREEE (reference sequence). The CDR3 extends over 14 amino acids. In the authors' workflow: For nucleated cells, counts were estimated from reference gene primer amplification. The table came from immunoSEQ multiplex PCR; TCRdb's copy has only in-frame clones and leaves some out. V and J calls and clone size are given by that table; D and trimming were obtained from the DNA. In the table there are around 29,000 clones, roughly 89% of which are singletons. The gene calls are TRBV5-4 and TRBJ2-3; 7 bases are a match to TRBD1. This sequence was found in a man between 65 and 85 years old with active COVID-19. Specimen: peripheral blood. CDR3 DNA sequence: TGTGCCAGCAGCCAAGACAGGGCGGTGGATACGCAGTATTTT. It specifies CASSQDRAVDTQYF.